This T cell receptor beta chain comes out of a study of response to subunit inactivated influenza vaccine (dated by TCRdb to the late 2010s). For the study in its entirety: To follow how T cells responded to a trivalent subunit inactivated influenza vaccine, the researchers relied on deep quantitative profiling of the T cell receptor repertoire. Points the paper makes about the study in general: It was suggested by the authors that each seasonal influenza vaccination may recruit only a limited number of new T cells.

The library was produced with RT-PCR. TCRdb shows the sequencer as Illumina HiSeq 2500. The public reads were reprocessed in TCRdb via fastp at Q25 and MiXCR, keeping in-frame beta chains. Rows are unified per CDR3 protein, each entry keeping the most common DNA and genes. This sample is represented by under 550,000 distinct CDR3 sequences; approximately 7.1% of them were singletons. The ten most abundant clones make up over 10% of the sample. There are many counts of this clonotype. This clone's antigen is unknown. It has no much larger one-base neighbor in the sample; base qualities were not kept. Specimen: PBMCs from blood, collected 23 months after vaccination. The source is a man between 50 and 70 years old who received an inactivated influenza vaccine. Donor details come from another sample of the same person, matched by shared clones.

The CDR3 sequence is CASSQGDRTYEQYF. The DNA sequence reads TGTGCCAGCAGCCAAGGTGACAGGACTTACGAGCAGTACTTC. This receptor chain uses TRBV4-2 and TRBJ2-7; perhaps TRBD1 is the D gene, with 6 bases matching. Including the terminal cysteine and phenylalanine, the CDR3 comprises 14 residues. The entry retains the CDR3 DNA only, 42 bases that are in frame from base 1. V loses 1 base, J loses 4 bases, and the germline ends lie 11 bases apart. CDR1 and CDR2 are read off the germline V gene as LGHNA and YNFKEQ.